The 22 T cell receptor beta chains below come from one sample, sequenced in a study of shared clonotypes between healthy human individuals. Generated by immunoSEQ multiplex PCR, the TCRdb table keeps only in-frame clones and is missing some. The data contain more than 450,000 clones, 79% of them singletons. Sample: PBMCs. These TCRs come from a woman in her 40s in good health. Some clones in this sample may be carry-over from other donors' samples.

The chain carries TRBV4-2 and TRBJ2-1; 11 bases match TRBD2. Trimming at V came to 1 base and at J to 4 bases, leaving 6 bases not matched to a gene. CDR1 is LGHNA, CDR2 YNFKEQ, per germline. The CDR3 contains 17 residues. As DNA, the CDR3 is TGTGCCAGCAGCCAAGGGGCGCTAGCGGGAGGATACAATGAGCAGTTCTTC. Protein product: CASSQGALAGGYNEQFF.

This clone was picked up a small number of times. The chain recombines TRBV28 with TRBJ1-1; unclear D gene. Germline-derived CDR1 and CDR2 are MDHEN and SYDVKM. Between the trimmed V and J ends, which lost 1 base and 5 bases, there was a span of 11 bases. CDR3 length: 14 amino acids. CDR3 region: CASSLLSGGTEAFF. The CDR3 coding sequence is TGTGCCAGCAGTTTATTGTCGGGAGGGACTGAAGCTTTCTTT.

CDR3 DNA: TGTGCCAGCAGCTCCACAGGGGGCTCGAACATTCAGTACTTC. The encoded protein is CASSSTGGSNIQYF. The chain uses TRBV7-9 and TRBJ2-4; 9 bases map to TRBD1. The J segment lost 7 bases and the V segment lost 4 bases, leaving 5 bases of the junction unmatched. The CDR3 has 14 residues. Germline V gene sequence: CDR1 SEHNR, CDR2 FQNEAQ (reference sequence).

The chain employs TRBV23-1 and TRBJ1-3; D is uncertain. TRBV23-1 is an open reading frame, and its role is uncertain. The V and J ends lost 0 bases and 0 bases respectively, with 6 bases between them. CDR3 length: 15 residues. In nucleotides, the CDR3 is TGCGCCAGCAGTCAATCGCTGGGCTCTGGAAACACCATATATTTT. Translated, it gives CASSQSLGSGNTIYF.

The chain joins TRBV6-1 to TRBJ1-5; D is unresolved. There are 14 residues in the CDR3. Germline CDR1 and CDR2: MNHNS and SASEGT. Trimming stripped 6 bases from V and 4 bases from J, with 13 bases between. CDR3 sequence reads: CASRLQEGNQPQHF. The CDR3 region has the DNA TGTGCCAGCAGACTACAAGAGGGTAATCAGCCCCAGCATTTT.

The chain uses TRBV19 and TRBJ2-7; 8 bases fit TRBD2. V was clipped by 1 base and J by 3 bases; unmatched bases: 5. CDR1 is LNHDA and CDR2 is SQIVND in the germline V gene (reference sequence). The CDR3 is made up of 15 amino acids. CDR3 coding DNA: TGTGCCAGTAGTATAGGGACTAGCTCTAACTACGAGCAGTACTTC. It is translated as CASSIGTSSNYEQYF.

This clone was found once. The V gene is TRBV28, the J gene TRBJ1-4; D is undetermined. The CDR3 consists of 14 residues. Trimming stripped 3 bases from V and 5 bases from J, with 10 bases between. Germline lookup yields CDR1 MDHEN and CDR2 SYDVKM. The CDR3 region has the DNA TGTGCCAGCAGTTTCGGCGGGTTCAATGAAAAACTGTTTTTT. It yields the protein CASSFGGFNEKLFF.

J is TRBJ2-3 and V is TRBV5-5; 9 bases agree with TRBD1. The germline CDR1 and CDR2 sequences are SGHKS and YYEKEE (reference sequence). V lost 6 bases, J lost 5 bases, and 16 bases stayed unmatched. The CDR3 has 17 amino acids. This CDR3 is CASILGLTGGEGDTQYF. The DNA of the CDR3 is TGTGCCAGCATCCTGGGGTTGACAGGGGGTGAGGGAGATACGCAGTATTTT.

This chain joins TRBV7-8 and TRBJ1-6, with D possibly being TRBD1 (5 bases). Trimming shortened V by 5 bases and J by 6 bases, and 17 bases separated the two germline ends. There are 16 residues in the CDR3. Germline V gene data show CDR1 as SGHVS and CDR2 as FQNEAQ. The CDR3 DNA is TGTGCCAGCAGCCTAATGGGGGTGCTGGCTAATTCACCCCTCCACTTT. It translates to CASSLMGVLANSPLHF.

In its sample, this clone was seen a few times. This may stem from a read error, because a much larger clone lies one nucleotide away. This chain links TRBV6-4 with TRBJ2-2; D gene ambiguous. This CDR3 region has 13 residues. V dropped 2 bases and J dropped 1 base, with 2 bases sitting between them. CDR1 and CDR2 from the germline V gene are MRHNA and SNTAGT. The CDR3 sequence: CASSDRNTGELFF. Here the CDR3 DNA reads TGTGCCAGCAGTGACAGGAACACCGGGGAGCTGTTTTTT.

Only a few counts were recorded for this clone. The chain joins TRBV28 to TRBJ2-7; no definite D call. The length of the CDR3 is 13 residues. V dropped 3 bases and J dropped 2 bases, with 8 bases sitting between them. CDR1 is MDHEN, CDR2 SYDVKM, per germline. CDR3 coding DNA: TGTGCCAGCAGTTTTATGGGTACCTACGAGCAGTACTTC. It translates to CASSFMGTYEQYF.

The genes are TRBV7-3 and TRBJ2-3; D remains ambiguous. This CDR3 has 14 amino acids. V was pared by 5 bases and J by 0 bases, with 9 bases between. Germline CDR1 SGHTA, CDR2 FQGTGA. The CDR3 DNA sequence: TGTGCCAGCAGCCCTTCTCATAGCACAGATACGCAGTATTTT. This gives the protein CASSPSHSTDTQYF.

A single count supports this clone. Here the CDR3 DNA reads TGTGCCAGCAGCTTCCGAGATACCTACGAGCAGTACTTC. Amino acids: CASSFRDTYEQYF. The rearrangement joins TRBV7-8 to TRBJ2-7; D remains ambiguous. Between the trimmed V and J ends, which lost 3 bases and 2 bases, there was a span of 8 bases. CDR1 SGHVS and CDR2 FQNEAQ come from the germline V gene. This CDR3 comprises 13 residues.

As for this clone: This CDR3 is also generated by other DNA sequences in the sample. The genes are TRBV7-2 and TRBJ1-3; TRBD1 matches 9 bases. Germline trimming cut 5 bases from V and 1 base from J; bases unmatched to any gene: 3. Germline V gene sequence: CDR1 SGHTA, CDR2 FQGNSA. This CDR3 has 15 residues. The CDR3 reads CASSPGTGSGNTIYF. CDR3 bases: TGTGCCAGCAGCCCCGGGACAGGGTCTGGAAACACCATATATTTT. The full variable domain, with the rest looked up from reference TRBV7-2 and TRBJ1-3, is GAGVSQSPSNKVTEKGKDVELRCDPISGHTALYWYRQSLGQGLEFLIYFQGNSAPDKSGLPSDRFSAERTGGSVSTLTIQRTQQEDSAVYLCASSPGTGSGNTIYFGEGSWLTVV.

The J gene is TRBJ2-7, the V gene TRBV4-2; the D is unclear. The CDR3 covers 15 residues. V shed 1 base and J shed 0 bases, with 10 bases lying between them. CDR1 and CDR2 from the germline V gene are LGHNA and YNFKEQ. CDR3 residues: CASSQAVGVSYEQYF. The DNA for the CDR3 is TGTGCCAGCAGCCAAGCGGTCGGCGTCTCCTACGAGCAGTACTTC.

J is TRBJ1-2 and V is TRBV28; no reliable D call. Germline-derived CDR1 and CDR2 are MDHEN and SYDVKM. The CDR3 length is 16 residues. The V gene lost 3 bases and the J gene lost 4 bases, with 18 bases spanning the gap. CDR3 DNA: TGTGCCAGCAGTTTGGGGAGGGCAGGTTGGACCTATGGCTACACCTTC. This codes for CASSLGRAGWTYGYTF.

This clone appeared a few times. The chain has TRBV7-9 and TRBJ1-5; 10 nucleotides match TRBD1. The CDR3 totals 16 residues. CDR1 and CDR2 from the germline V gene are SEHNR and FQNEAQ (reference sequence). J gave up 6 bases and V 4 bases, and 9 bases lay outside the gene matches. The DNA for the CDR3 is TGTGCCAGCAGCTCCGATCGGACAGGGGGTAGTCAGCCCCAGCATTTT. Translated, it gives CASSSDRTGGSQPQHF.

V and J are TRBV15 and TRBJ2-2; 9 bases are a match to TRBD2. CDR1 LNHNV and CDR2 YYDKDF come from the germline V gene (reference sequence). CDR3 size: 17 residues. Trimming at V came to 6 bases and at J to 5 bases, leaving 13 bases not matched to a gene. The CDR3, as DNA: TGTGCCACCAGAGGTTTGGTTGCGGGAGGGCGGACCGGGGAGCTGTTTTTT. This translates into CATRGLVAGGRTGELFF.

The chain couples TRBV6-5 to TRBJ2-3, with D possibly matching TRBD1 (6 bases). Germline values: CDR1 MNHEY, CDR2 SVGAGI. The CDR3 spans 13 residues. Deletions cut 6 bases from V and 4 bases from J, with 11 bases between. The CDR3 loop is CASSKRTADTQYF. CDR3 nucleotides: TGTGCCAGCAGCAAGAGGACAGCAGATACGCAGTATTTT.

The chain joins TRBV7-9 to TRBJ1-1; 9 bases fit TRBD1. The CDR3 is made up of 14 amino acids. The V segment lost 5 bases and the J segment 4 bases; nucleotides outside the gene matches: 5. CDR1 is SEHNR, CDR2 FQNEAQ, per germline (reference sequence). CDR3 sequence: CASSAGTGRTEAFF. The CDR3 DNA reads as TGTGCCAGCAGCGCCGGGACAGGGCGCACTGAAGCTTTCTTT.

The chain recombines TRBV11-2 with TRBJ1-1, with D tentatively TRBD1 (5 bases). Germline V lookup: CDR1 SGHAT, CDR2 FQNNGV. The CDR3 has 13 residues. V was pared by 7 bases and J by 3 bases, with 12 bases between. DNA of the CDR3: TGTGCCAGCACCCTGGGACGGTACACTGAAGCTTTCTTT. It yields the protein CASTLGRYTEAFF.

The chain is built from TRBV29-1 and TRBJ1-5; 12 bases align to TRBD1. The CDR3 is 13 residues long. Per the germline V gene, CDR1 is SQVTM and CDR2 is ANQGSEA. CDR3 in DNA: TGCAGAGGGGACAGGGGGCACAATCAGCCCCAGCATTTT. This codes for CRGDRGHNQPQHF.